Given below is one T cell receptor beta chain in context. The sample is drawn from a study of blood T cell repertoires in COVID-19. Germline lookup yields CDR1 MNHEY and CDR2 SVGAGI. The ends lost 10 bases at V and 4 bases at J; junction bases unmatched: 11. The CDR3 has 14 residues. Profiling relied on immunoSEQ multiplex PCR, and the TCRdb table lists in-frame clones only, not all of them. The sample shows 150,000 to 200,000 clones, about 88% of them seen only once. The sequence derives from a woman aged 45-60 years with COVID-19, enrolled during active disease. This chain links TRBV6-5 with TRBJ1-1, with TRBD1 identical over 8 bases. The sequencing sample was made of peripheral blood. CDR3: CATDRQGKGTEAFF. The CDR3 DNA reads TGTGCCACCGACAGACAGGGGAAAGGCACTGAAGCTTTCTTT.